Presented here are 28 T cell receptor beta chains from one specimen sequenced in a study of radiotherapy plus CTLA-4 blockade in lung cancer. Profiled with immunoSEQ multiplex PCR; TCRdb holds only in-frame clones, not every one. The sample shows roughly 110,000 clones, more than 70% of them seen only once. The input for sequencing was peripheral blood, taken from a patient treated with radiotherapy plus ipilimumab. These receptors originate from a human donor with non-small cell lung cancer that progressed on radiotherapy plus ipilimumab. Some clones in this sample may be carry-over from other donors' samples.

This clone has only a few counts. The rearrangement links TRBV19 to TRBJ1-1, with D possibly TRBD1 on 5 matching bases. CDR1 is LNHDA, CDR2 SQIVND, per germline (reference sequence). V lost 7 bases to trimming and J lost 5 bases, with 14 bases between them. The CDR3 length is 13 residues. DNA for the CDR3: TGTGCCAGTATAAGGGGCCCGGGGACTGAAGCTTTCTTT. Its translation is CASIRGPGTEAFF.

Note on this clone: A junction end diverges from the germline sequence, so it may reflect a read error. CDR3 sequence reads: CASRSDGARRRF. The CDR3 bases are TGTGCCAGCAGGTCGGACGGGGCGCGCCGGAGGTTC. The V and J genes are TRBV2 and TRBJ2-7, with D perhaps matching TRBD1 or TRBD2 (5 bases each). This CDR3 has 12 amino acids. CDR1 and CDR2 (germline): SNHLY, FYNNEI. Full variable domain (remainder filled in from reference TRBV2 and TRBJ2-7): EPEVTQTPSHQVTQMGQEVILRCVPISNHLYFYWYRQILGQKVEFLVSFYNNEISEKSEIFDDQFSVERPDGSNFTLKIRSTKLEDSAMYFCASRSDGARRRFGPGTRLTVT.

The rearrangement joins TRBV27 to TRBJ1-6; D is uncertain. V lost 0 bases and J 9 bases, leaving 15 bases between the germline ends. Per germline, CDR1 MNHEY and CDR2 SMNVEV (reference sequence). This CDR3 spans 16 amino acids. The CDR3 nucleotides are TGTGCCAGCAGTTTATCTCGGCCTTCCGGGCGTTCACCCCTCCACTTT. The encoded protein is CASSLSRPSGRSPLHF.

This chain connects TRBV19 to TRBJ1-2, with D uncertain. The CDR3 has 15 amino acids. Trimming pared 5 bases from V and 2 bases from J, leaving 15 bases between. CDR1 is LNHDA and CDR2 is SQIVND in the germline V gene (reference sequence). In DNA, the CDR3 is TGTGCCAGTAGTCAAACCCCACCGGGAAACTATGGCTACACCTTC. It yields the protein CASSQTPPGNYGYTF. Drawing the rest from reference TRBV19 and TRBJ1-2, the complete variable domain is DGGITQSPKYLFRKEGQNVTLSCEQNLNHDAMYWYRQDPGQGLRLIYYSQIVNDFQKGDIAEGYSVSREKKESFPLTVTSAQKNPTAFYLCASSQTPPGNYGYTFGSGTRLTVV.

This chain uses TRBV28 with TRBJ2-3; D is perhaps TRBD1 (7 bases). V dropped 7 bases and J dropped 1 base, with 15 bases sitting between them. The CDR3 runs to 15 residues. CDR1 and CDR2 from the germline V gene are MDHEN and SYDVKM. CDR3 DNA sequence: TGTGCCAGCAACGGAGGGGGCATGGGCACAGATACGCAGTATTTT. The encoded protein is CASNGGGMGTDTQYF.

V gene TRBV10-2 combines with J gene TRBJ2-5; TRBD2 matches 12 bases. Germline assignment: CDR1 WSHSY and CDR2 SAAADI. The CDR3 spans 16 residues. J lost 1 base, V lost 7 bases, and 7 bases had no gene match. CDR3 amino acids: CASTPGTSGPQETQYF. For the CDR3, the DNA is TGCGCCAGCACCCCCGGGACTAGCGGGCCCCAAGAGACCCAGTACTTC.

This chain links TRBV9 with TRBJ2-3; 7 bases are shared with TRBD1. Per germline, CDR1 SGDLS and CDR2 YYNGEE. The CDR3 spans 15 residues. Germline trimming cut 4 bases from V and 0 bases from J; bases unmatched to any gene: 5. In DNA form, the CDR3 reads TGTGCCAGCAGCCTCCGGGACAGAAGCACAGATACGCAGTATTTT. This translates into CASSLRDRSTDTQYF.

The J gene is TRBJ1-6, the V gene TRBV28; no firm D call. Germline-derived CDR1 and CDR2 are MDHEN and SYDVKM. Trimming took 2 bases from V and 13 from J, leaving 18 bases between them. This CDR3 has 15 residues. In DNA, the CDR3 is TGTGCCAGCAGTTTAGCCTCCGGACTTTTAAGTCCCCTCCACTTT. Translation: CASSLASGLLSPLHF.

This clone was detected only a few times. The CDR3 sequence: CASSLGGQGMRGYTF. CDR3 sequence (DNA): TGCGCCAGCAGCTTGGGGGGACAGGGGATGCGTGGCTACACCTTC. V usage is TRBV5-1 and J usage is TRBJ1-2, with TRBD1 matching 10 bases. Looked up from germline, CDR1 is SGHRS and CDR2 is YFSETQ. The length of the CDR3 is 15 residues. The J segment lost 7 bases and the V segment lost 0 bases, leaving 6 bases of the junction unmatched.

The V and J genes are TRBV18 and TRBJ1-2, with D uncertain. Per germline, CDR1 KGHSH and CDR2 LQKENI. The ends were cut back, 2 bases at V and 2 bases at J, with 6 bases in the middle. The CDR3 covers 13 residues. This CDR3 is CASSPGENYGYTF. CDR3 nucleotide sequence: TGTGCCAGCTCACCAGGGGAGAACTATGGCTACACCTTC.

The rearrangement joins TRBV7-2 to TRBJ1-6; D call uncertain. Germline lookup yields CDR1 SGHTA and CDR2 FQGNSA. Trimming cost V 1 base and J 9 bases, with 4 bases left between them. The CDR3 contains 12 residues. DNA for the CDR3: TGTGCCAGCAGCTTAGATATTTCACCCCTCCACTTT. Its protein product is CASSLDISPLHF.

DNA for the CDR3: TGCAGCGTTTACAGGGGGCCGAACACTGAAGCTTTCTTT. It encodes CSVYRGPNTEAFF. The chain links TRBV29-1 to TRBJ1-1, with 9 bases matching TRBD1. The CDR3 spans 13 residues. J was trimmed by 1 base and V by 5 bases; bases with no gene match: 2. CDR1 and CDR2 (germline): SQVTM, ANQGSEA.

The CDR3 loop is CASSLAPVANYGYTF. CDR3 nucleotide sequence: TGTGCCAGCAGCTTAGCGCCGGTGGCAAACTATGGCTACACCTTC. V usage is TRBV7-2 and J usage is TRBJ1-2; D not resolved. This CDR3 has 15 amino acids. Germline assignment: CDR1 SGHTA and CDR2 FQGNSA. Trimming cost V 0 bases and J 2 bases, with 10 bases left between them.

The CDR3 DNA sequence: TGTGCCAGCAGCTTAGGGGACCTTAATTCACCCCTCCACTTT. It translates to CASSLGDLNSPLHF. The chain is built from TRBV13 and TRBJ1-6; D gene unclear. The CDR3 covers 14 residues. The V end was cut by 0 bases, the J end by 6 bases, with 6 bases between. Germline V gene lookup returns CDR1 PRHDT and CDR2 FYEKMQ (reference sequence).

Concerning this clone: At one of its ends the junction is not consistent with the germline gene, which may arise from a read error. The chain combines TRBV7-7 with TRBJ2-2, with D tentatively TRBD2 (6 bases). Looked up from germline, CDR1 is SSHAT and CDR2 is FNYEAQ (reference sequence). The CDR3 totals 14 residues. CDR3 DNA: TGTGCTAGCAGCTTAGATCGGGAGACCGGGGAGCTGTTTTTT. It translates to CASSLDRETGELFF.

This rearrangement joins TRBV19 to TRBJ1-5; D is uncertain. CDR1 LNHDA and CDR2 SQIVND come from the germline V gene (reference sequence). CDR3 length: 13 residues. V was cut by 4 bases and J by 6 bases, with 10 bases left in between. CDR3 residues: CASSTLRSQPQHF. CDR3 sequence (DNA): TGTGCCAGTAGTACCCTCCGGAGTCAGCCCCAGCATTTT.

As concerns this clone: The junction does not match germline at one end; this may be a read error. The chain links TRBV5-1 to TRBJ1-2; D unresolved. The CDR3 spans 12 residues. Germline V gene data show CDR1 as SGHRS and CDR2 as YFSETQ. CDR3 in DNA: TGCGCCGGCAGCTTCAACGCAGGTGGCTACACCTTC. Translation: CAGSFNAGGYTF.

The gene calls are TRBV30 and TRBJ2-5; the D gene is possibly TRBD1 (5 bases). The germline V and J ends were trimmed by 5 bases and 3 bases, with 10 bases remaining between them. The CDR3 has 12 residues. CDR1 and CDR2 (germline): GTSNPN, SVGIG (reference sequence). The CDR3 loop is CAWGVTEETQYF. The CDR3 DNA is TGTGCCTGGGGGGTGACAGAAGAGACCCAGTACTTC.

The J gene is TRBJ2-3, the V gene TRBV5-1; no clear D gene. CDR1 is SGHRS, CDR2 YFSETQ, per germline. Trimming stripped 6 bases from V and 2 bases from J, with 13 bases between. The CDR3 spans 14 residues. This CDR3 reads CASKRGSNTDTQYF. CDR3 coding DNA: TGCGCCAGCAAAAGAGGCTCTAACACAGATACGCAGTATTTT.

The chain is built from TRBV7-9 and TRBJ2-3; 10 bases map to TRBD2. J was trimmed by 5 bases and V by 3 bases; bases with no gene match: 5. The CDR3 length is 15 residues. Per germline, CDR1 SEHNR and CDR2 FQNEAQ (reference sequence). DNA for the CDR3: TGTGCCAGCAGCTTTAGCGGGGGGCGCAGAGATACGCAGTATTTT. Translating it yields CASSFSGGRRDTQYF.

In this sample, this clone turned up a few times. The chain employs TRBV4-3 and TRBJ1-5, with D hard to call. The germline V gene encodes CDR1 LGHNA and CDR2 YSLEER. The CDR3 extends over 16 amino acids. V lost 0 bases and J lost 3, with 12 bases in between. For the CDR3, the DNA is TGCGCCAGCAGCCAAGAAGCGGGAGGCTTCAATCAGCCCCAGCATTTT. Translation: CASSQEAGGFNQPQHF.

The chain is built from TRBV7-2 and TRBJ1-1; D call uncertain. This CDR3 is built from 14 residues. The V gene's germline CDR1 is SGHTA and CDR2 FQGNSA. V gave up 5 bases and J gave up 1 base, with 11 bases separating them. CDR3 protein: CASSPFASNTEAFF. The CDR3 DNA reads TGTGCCAGCAGCCCCTTTGCTTCGAACACTGAAGCTTTCTTT.

V and J are TRBV6-6 and TRBJ1-1, with D perhaps matching TRBD1 (6 bases). Trimming took off 0 bases at V and 2 bases at J, with 13 bases between the two ends. This CDR3 has 16 amino acids. The germline CDR1 and CDR2 sequences are MNHNY and SVGAGI (reference sequence). The CDR3 sequence is CASSYSTGGINTEAFF. The CDR3 DNA is TGTGCCAGCAGTTACTCGACCGGGGGCATTAACACTGAAGCTTTCTTT.

This rearrangement joins TRBV6-5 to TRBJ1-2, with D perhaps TRBD1 (5 bases). V lost 0 bases and J lost 8, with 10 bases in between. The V gene's germline CDR1 is MNHEY and CDR2 SVGAGI. The CDR3 runs 13 residues. Written as DNA, the CDR3 is TGTGCCAGCAGTTACTCTCAGGGAGAGGGCTACACCTTC. Its translation is CASSYSQGEGYTF.

This rearrangement joins TRBV7-3 to TRBJ2-2; 9 bases are a match to TRBD1. The germline V gene encodes CDR1 SGHTA and CDR2 FQGTGA. The CDR3 extends over 15 amino acids. Trimming removed 5 bases from V and 7 bases from J; junction bases left unmatched: 8. CDR3 loop: CASSPGTGSRGELFF. DNA for the CDR3: TGTGCCAGCAGCCCCGGGACAGGGTCGCGCGGGGAGCTGTTTTTT. Combining the CDR3 with reference TRBV7-3 and TRBJ2-2 gives the whole variable domain GAGVSQTPSNKVTEKGKYVELRCDPISGHTALYWYRQSLGQGPEFLIYFQGTGAADDSGLPNDRFFAVRPEGSVSTLKIQRTERGDSAVYLCASSPGTGSRGELFFGEGSRLTVL.

The CDR3 nucleotides are TGTGCCAGCTCACCAGCCGGGACTAGGGGAGAGACCCAGTACTTC. Its translation: CASSPAGTRGETQYF. V gene TRBV18 combines with J gene TRBJ2-5, with TRBD2 identical over 8 bases. After removal of 2 bases from V and 4 bases from J, the junction contained 6 bases not matched to a gene. The CDR3 is 15 residues long. Germline-derived CDR1 and CDR2 are KGHSH and LQKENI.

The chain couples TRBV6-5 to TRBJ2-7; 12 bases are a match to TRBD2. V was clipped by 6 bases and J by 5 bases; unmatched bases: 8. The CDR3 has 15 amino acids. Germline V gene lookup returns CDR1 MNHEY and CDR2 SVGAGI. The chain's CDR3 is CASSPGTSGLNEQYF. The CDR3 DNA reads TGTGCCAGCAGCCCCGGGACTAGCGGGCTCAACGAGCAGTACTTC.

The gene calls are TRBV4-2 and TRBJ2-3; D is perhaps TRBD2 (6 bases). The CDR3 sequence is 17 residues long. V lost 2 bases, J lost 2 bases, and 17 bases lay in between. Germline loops: CDR1 LGHNA, CDR2 YNFKEQ. The CDR3 here is CASSQSVTGGYTDTQYF. CDR3 DNA sequence: TGTGCCAGCAGCCAATCGGTTACCGGGGGATACACAGATACGCAGTATTTT.